These 28 T cell receptor beta chains came from one sample sequenced in a study of patients and donors after allogeneic stem cell transplantation. TCRdb re-called the RT-PCR reads with MiXCR, one entry per CDR3 protein. The table has roughly 140,000 distinct CDR3 sequences, 30% to 45% seen once. Sequenced material: blood, either unsorted or a sorted T cell fraction (not recorded which). The receptors derive from a human donor who was either an allogeneic HSCT recipient or a stem cell or donor lymphocyte infusion donor (not recorded which). It is not recorded whose cells these are; they may come from a transplant donor.

This sequence joins TRBV4-1 and TRBJ2-7; D remains ambiguous. The CDR3 is 14 residues long. The germline V gene encodes CDR1 MGHRA and CDR2 YSYEKL. The V end was cut by 1 base, the J end by 0 bases, with 7 bases between. The CDR3 DNA is TGCGCCAGCAGCCAAGGGGCAGGCTCCTACGAGCAGTACGTC. The encoded protein is CASSQGAGSYEQYV.

This chain connects TRBV6-2 or TRBV6-3 to TRBJ1-2; 10 bases align to TRBD1. J gave up 2 bases and V 5 bases, and 5 bases lay outside the gene matches. Germline V gene sequence: CDR1 MNHEY, CDR2 SVGEGT. This CDR3 has 15 amino acids. The DNA for the CDR3 is TGTGCCAGCAGTAACGGACAGGGGGTCAACTATGGCTACACCTTC. It encodes CASSNGQGVNYGYTF.

This clonotype was counted only a few times. The chain couples TRBV7-8 to TRBJ2-3; D possibly matches TRBD1 or TRBD2 (5 bases each). The CDR3 runs 16 residues. The V end lost 4 bases, the J end lost 4 bases, and 18 bases lay between the germline ends. In germline, CDR1 is SGHVS, CDR2 FQNEAQ. CDR3 nucleotides: TGTGCCAGCAGCTCGGGACCCACCATGTACGCAGATACGCAGTATTTT. This encodes CASSSGPTMYADTQYF.

The chain links TRBV12-3 or TRBV12-4 to TRBJ1-2; D unresolved. The V and J ends lost 5 bases and 6 bases respectively, with 10 bases between them. This CDR3 has 12 residues. The CDR3 coding sequence is TGTGCCAGCAGTCAAGACCCTGATGGCTACACCTTC. It encodes CASSQDPDGYTF.

The chain uses TRBV5-5 and TRBJ1-6; D not certain. Germline loops: CDR1 SGHKS, CDR2 YYEKEE (reference sequence). The CDR3 runs 15 residues. Trimming took 3 bases from V and 6 from J, leaving 13 bases between them. CDR3 protein: CASSYPGPINSPLHF. CDR3 in DNA: TGTGCCAGCAGCTATCCGGGCCCCATTAATTCACCCCTCCACTTT.

This rearrangement joins TRBV6-1 to TRBJ1-1; 7 positions agree with TRBD1. The CDR3 contains 14 residues. Germline lookup yields CDR1 MNHNS and CDR2 SASEGT. J lost 0 bases, V lost 5 bases, and 3 bases had no gene match. CDR3: CASSRTGMNTEAFF. CDR3 DNA: TGTGCCAGCAGTCGGACAGGCATGAACACTGAAGCTTTCTTT.

This rearrangement joins TRBV7-9 to TRBJ1-3; D not certain. V was shortened by 5 bases and J by 0 bases, with 11 bases between the two germline ends. This CDR3 has 15 residues. Germline CDR1 SEHNR, CDR2 FQNEAQ (reference sequence). The CDR3 bases are TGTGCCAGCAGCCCCGAGTTCAGCTCTGGAAACACCATATATTTT. Its translation: CASSPEFSSGNTIYF.

This clonotype was detected a few times. The V gene is TRBV16, the J gene TRBJ2-3, with D perhaps being TRBD1 or TRBD2 (6 bases each). This CDR3 has 15 residues. Germline V CDR1 and CDR2: KGHSY, FQNENV. Trimming removed 0 bases at V and 7 bases at J, with 14 bases between. CDR3 nucleotide sequence: TGTGCCAGCAGCCAATCATCAGGGGCGGGGAATACGCAGTATTTT. It translates to CASSQSSGAGNTQYF.

The chain joins TRBV20-1 to TRBJ2-7; D possibly corresponds to TRBD1 (6 bases). This CDR3 is built from 13 residues. V was cut by 5 bases and J by 0 bases, with 11 bases left in between. Germline loops: CDR1 DFQATT, CDR2 SNEGSKA (reference sequence). CDR3 sequence reads: CSAPDRSSYEQYV. In DNA form, the CDR3 reads TGCAGTGCTCCTGACAGGAGCTCCTACGAGCAGTACGTC.

The chain couples TRBV9 to TRBJ2-5; possibly TRBD1 for D (5 bases). V gave up 4 bases and J gave up 2 bases, with 12 bases separating them. The CDR3 extends over 14 amino acids. The V gene's germline CDR1 is SGDLS and CDR2 YYNGEE. CDR3 bases: TGTGCCAGCAGCCCCCAAGGGGATCAAGAGACCCAGTACTTC. This gives the protein CASSPQGDQETQYF.

The chain recombines TRBV20-1 with TRBJ2-4, with 7 bases lining up with TRBD1. From germline, CDR1 is DFQATT and CDR2 SNEGSKA (reference sequence). This CDR3 spans 16 amino acids. The V and J ends lost 5 bases and 0 bases, in that order; junction bases with no gene match: 10. In nucleotides, the CDR3 is TGCAGTGCTCCCCCGACAGGGTTCCTAGCCAAAAACATTCAGTACTTC. As protein: CSAPPTGFLAKNIQYF.

This clonotype has a handful of counts. The chain is built from TRBV21-1 and TRBJ1-2. TRBV21-1 is noted as a pseudogene. This CDR3 is built from 15 residues. DNA of the CDR3: TGTGCCAGCGGAGGTGGCTCCGGGGCCCCGTATGGCTACACCTTC. It is translated as CASGGGSGAPYGYTF.

The chain links TRBV7-6 to TRBJ2-5, with D tentatively TRBD1 (6 bases). CDR1 is SGHVS and CDR2 is FNYEAQ in the germline V gene. The CDR3 runs to 14 residues. Trimming stripped 5 bases from V and 5 bases from J, with 15 bases between. The CDR3 loop is CASSLRQVGETQYF. The CDR3 DNA reads TGTGCCAGCAGCCTCAGACAGGTTGGGGAGACCCAGTACTTC.

The chain uses TRBV11-2 and TRBJ2-3; no clear D. CDR3 length: 12 amino acids. Trimming removed 4 bases from V and 5 bases from J, with 7 bases in between. CDR1 is SGHAT and CDR2 is FQNNGV in the germline V gene. The CDR3 sequence: CASSSPGDTQYF. As DNA, the CDR3 is TGTGCCAGCAGCTCGCCGGGAGATACGCAGTATTTT. Full variable domain (missing parts from reference TRBV11-2 and TRBJ2-3): EAGVAQSPRYKIIEKRQSVAFWCNPISGHATLYWYQQILGQGPKLLIQFQNNGVVDDSQLPKDRFSAERLKGVDSTLKIQPAKLEDSAVYLCASSSPGDTQYFGPGTRLTVL.

This clonotype was seen only once. The chain is built from TRBV5-1 and TRBJ1-1, with 7 positions matching TRBD1. The trim removed 6 bases at V and 0 bases at J, leaving 14 bases unmatched. The CDR3 is 17 residues long. Germline values: CDR1 SGHRS, CDR2 YFSETQ. The CDR3 DNA follows: TGCGCCAGCAACGGGGACAGCACCCGTGGATTGAACACTGAAGCTTTCTTT. It is translated as CASNGDSTRGLNTEAFF.

V gene TRBV3-1 combines with J gene TRBJ2-7; no firm D call. Germline-derived CDR1 and CDR2 are LGHDT and YNNKEL (reference sequence). Trimming pared 0 bases from V and 5 bases from J, leaving 17 bases between. The CDR3 is 16 amino acids. The CDR3 coding sequence is TGTGCCAGCAGCCAAGATCTAACAGTCACTGGGAACGAGCAGTACTTC. This translates into CASSQDLTVTGNEQYF.

This clonotype was found once. The chain couples TRBV6-5 to TRBJ2-2; 9 nucleotides line up with TRBD1. Germline loops: CDR1 MNHEY, CDR2 SVGAGI. V was clipped by 7 bases and J by 8 bases; unmatched bases: 8. The CDR3 is 14 amino acids. CDR3 sequence reads: CASTKDRGHGELFF. In DNA, the CDR3 is TGTGCCAGCACCAAGGACAGGGGTCATGGGGAGCTGTTTTTT.

In this sample, this clonotype turned up a few times. The rearrangement links TRBV20-1 to TRBJ1-4; TRBD1 agrees at 9 bases. The CDR3 spans 12 residues. Germline-derived CDR1 and CDR2 are DFQATT and SNEGSKA (reference sequence). CDR3 in DNA: TGCAGAGCCGGGACAGGGAATGAAAAACTGTTTTTT. Translation: CRAGTGNEKLFF.

This clonotype was counted many times. This sequence joins TRBV5-8 and TRBJ2-1; D possibly corresponds to TRBD2 (6 bases). Germline V gene sequence: CDR1 SGHTS, CDR2 YDEGEE. CDR3 length: 16 residues. The V end was cut by 5 bases, the J end by 5 bases, with 20 bases between. CDR3 bases: TGTGCCAGCAGTTATCCGGGACTCCTGATGGACAATGAGCAGTTCTTC. Translated: CASSYPGLLMDNEQFF.

The rearrangement joins TRBV6-2 or TRBV6-3 to TRBJ1-2; D uncertain. The V gene's germline CDR1 is MNHEY and CDR2 SVGEGT. Trimming removed 5 bases at V and 2 bases at J, with 12 bases between. The CDR3 has 14 amino acids. CDR3 in DNA: TGTGCCAGCAGTCGCCCCGGCGGAAACTATGGCTACACCTTC. This sequence encodes CASSRPGGNYGYTF.

This clonotype was counted a few times. V gene TRBV3-1 combines with J gene TRBJ2-7; D gene unclear. V dropped 0 bases and J dropped 0 bases, with 12 bases sitting between them. The CDR3 consists of 16 residues. CDR1 LGHDT and CDR2 YNNKEL come from the germline V gene (reference sequence). The CDR3 loop is CASSQDPAFSSYEQYF. CDR3 coding DNA: TGTGCCAGCAGCCAAGATCCCGCCTTCAGCTCCTACGAGCAGTACTTC.

This clonotype was counted many times. The CDR3 DNA reads TGTGCCAGCAGCCGATTGAACACTGAAGCTTTCTTT. Translating it yields CASSRLNTEAFF. J is TRBJ1-1 and V is TRBV9; the D is unclear. With 4 bases removed from V and 0 bases from J, the gap between germline ends came to 4 bases. The germline V gene encodes CDR1 SGDLS and CDR2 YYNGEE. The CDR3 sequence is 12 residues long.

The rearrangement joins TRBV12-3 or TRBV12-4 to TRBJ2-7; maybe TRBD1 (6 bases). CDR3 size: 12 residues. Trimming left V 5 bases short and J 5 bases short, with 10 bases between. CDR3 in amino acids: CASSPDSNEQYF. In nucleotides, the CDR3 is TGTGCCAGCAGTCCGGACAGCAACGAGCAGTACTTC.

The rearrangement uses TRBV7-2 and TRBJ2-1, with 7 bases aligning to TRBD1. The CDR3 is 14 amino acids. Germline-derived CDR1 and CDR2 are SGHTA and FQGNSA. The V and J ends lost 6 bases and 4 bases, in that order; junction bases with no gene match: 6. The CDR3 coding sequence is TGTGCCAGCAGGGAGTTACAGGGGTACAATGAGCAGTTCTTC. Translated, it gives CASRELQGYNEQFF.

The chain is built from TRBV6-1 and TRBJ2-5, with D perhaps TRBD2 (6 bases). CDR1 is MNHNS and CDR2 is SASEGT in the germline V gene. CDR3 size: 15 residues. Trimming removed 1 base from V and 5 bases from J, with 14 bases in between. The CDR3 loop reads CASSEEAGTFETQYF. DNA for the CDR3: TGTGCCAGCAGTGAAGAGGCGGGGACTTTTGAGACCCAGTACTTC.

The chain carries TRBV29-1 and TRBJ1-2; D perhaps matches TRBD1 (5 bases). Germline-derived CDR1 and CDR2 are SQVTM and ANQGSEA. V lost 4 bases and J 12 bases, leaving 18 bases between the germline ends. CDR3 length: 12 amino acids. The CDR3 DNA is TGCAGCGTTGTCGATGGGGCAGGATCAGACACCTTC. Residues: CSVVDGAGSDTF.

The chain recombines TRBV12-3 or TRBV12-4 with TRBJ2-5; a possible D gene is TRBD1 (5 bases). The CDR3 has 16 residues. V was shortened by 5 bases and J by 1 base, with 17 bases between the two germline ends. The CDR3 loop is CASSPYRTNRQETQYF. DNA for the CDR3: TGTGCCAGCAGTCCCTACAGGACAAACCGCCAAGAGACCCAGTACTTC.

Only a few counts were recorded for this clonotype. V gene TRBV28 combines with J gene TRBJ1-5, with TRBD1 matching over 10 bases. V dropped 4 bases and J dropped 4; count of bases not matched to a gene: 13. Germline V gene lookup returns CDR1 MDHEN and CDR2 SYDVKM. The CDR3 contains 18 residues. CDR3: CASSYIGTGDLGNQPQHF. The DNA for the CDR3 is TGTGCCAGCAGTTATATCGGGACAGGGGACCTTGGTAATCAGCCCCAGCATTTT.